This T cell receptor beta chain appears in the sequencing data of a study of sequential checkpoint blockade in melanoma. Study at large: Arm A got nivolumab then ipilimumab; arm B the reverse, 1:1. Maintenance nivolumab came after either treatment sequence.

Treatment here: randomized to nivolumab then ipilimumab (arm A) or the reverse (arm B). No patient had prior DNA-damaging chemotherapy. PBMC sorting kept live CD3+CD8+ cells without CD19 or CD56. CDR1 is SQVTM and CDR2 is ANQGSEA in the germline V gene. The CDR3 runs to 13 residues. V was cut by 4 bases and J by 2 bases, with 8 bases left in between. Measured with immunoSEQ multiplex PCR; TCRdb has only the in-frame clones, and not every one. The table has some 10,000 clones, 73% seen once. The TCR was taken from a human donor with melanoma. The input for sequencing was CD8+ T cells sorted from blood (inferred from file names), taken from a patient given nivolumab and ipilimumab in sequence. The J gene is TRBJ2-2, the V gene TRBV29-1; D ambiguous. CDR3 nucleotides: TGCAGCGTTGTTCGGGTTAACACCGGGGAGCTGTTTTTT. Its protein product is CSVVRVNTGELFF.